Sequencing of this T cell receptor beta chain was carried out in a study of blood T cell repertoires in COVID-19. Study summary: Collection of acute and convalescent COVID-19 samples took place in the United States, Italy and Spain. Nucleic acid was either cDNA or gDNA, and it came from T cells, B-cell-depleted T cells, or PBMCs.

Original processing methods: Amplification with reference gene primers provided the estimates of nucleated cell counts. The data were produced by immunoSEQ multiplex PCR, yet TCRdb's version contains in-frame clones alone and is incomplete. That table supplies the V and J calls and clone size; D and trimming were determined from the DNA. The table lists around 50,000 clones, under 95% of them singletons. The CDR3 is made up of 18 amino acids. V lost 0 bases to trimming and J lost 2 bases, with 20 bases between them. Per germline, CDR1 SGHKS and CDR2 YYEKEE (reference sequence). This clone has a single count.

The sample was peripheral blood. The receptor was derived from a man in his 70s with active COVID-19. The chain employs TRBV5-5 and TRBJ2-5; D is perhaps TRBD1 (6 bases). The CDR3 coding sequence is TGTGCCAGCAGCTTGGAGACAGGCCACTCACCCACTCAAGAGACCCAGTACTTC. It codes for CASSLETGHSPTQETQYF.